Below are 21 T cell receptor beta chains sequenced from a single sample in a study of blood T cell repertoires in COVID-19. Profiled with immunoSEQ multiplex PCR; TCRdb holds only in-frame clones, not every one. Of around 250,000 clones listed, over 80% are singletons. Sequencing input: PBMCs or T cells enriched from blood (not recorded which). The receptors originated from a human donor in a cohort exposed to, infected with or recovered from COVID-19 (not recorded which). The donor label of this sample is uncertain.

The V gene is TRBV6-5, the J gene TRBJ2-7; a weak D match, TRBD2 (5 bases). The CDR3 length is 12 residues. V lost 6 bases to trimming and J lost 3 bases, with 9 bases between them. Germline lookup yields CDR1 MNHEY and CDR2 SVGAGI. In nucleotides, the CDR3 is TGTGCCAGCAGGGACGGACTCTACGAGCAGTACTTC. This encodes CASRDGLYEQYF.

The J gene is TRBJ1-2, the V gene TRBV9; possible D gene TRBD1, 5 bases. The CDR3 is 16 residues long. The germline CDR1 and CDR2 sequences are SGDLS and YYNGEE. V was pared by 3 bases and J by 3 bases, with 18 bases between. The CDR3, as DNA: TGTGCCAGCAGCGCCTCCACGGCAGGGTTGGACTATGGCTACACCTTC. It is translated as CASSASTAGLDYGYTF.

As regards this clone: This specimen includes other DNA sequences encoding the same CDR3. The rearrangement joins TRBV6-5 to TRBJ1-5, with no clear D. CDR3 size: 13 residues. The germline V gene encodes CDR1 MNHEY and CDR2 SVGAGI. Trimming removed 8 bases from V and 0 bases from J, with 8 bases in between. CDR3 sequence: CASSPYSNQPQHF. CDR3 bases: TGTGCCAGCTCCCCCTATAGCAATCAGCCCCAGCATTTT.

Written as DNA, the CDR3 is TGTGCCAGCAGCTTGGGAGGGGCAGGGGGAAATAATTCACCCCTCCACTTT. Its translation: CASSLGGAGGNNSPLHF. The genes are TRBV5-4 and TRBJ1-6; 7 bases agree with TRBD1. Per the germline V gene, CDR1 is SGHNT and CDR2 is YYREEE (reference sequence). The CDR3 is made up of 17 amino acids. Losses at the gene ends were 0 bases for V and 5 bases for J; bases not matched to a gene: 8. The variable domain in full, completed from reference TRBV5-4 and TRBJ1-6, reads ETGVTQSPTHLIKTRGQQVTLRCSSQSGHNTVSWYQQALGQGPQFIFQYYREEENGRGNFPPRFSGLQFPNYSSELNVNALELDDSALYLCASSLGGAGGNNSPLHFGNGTRLTVT.

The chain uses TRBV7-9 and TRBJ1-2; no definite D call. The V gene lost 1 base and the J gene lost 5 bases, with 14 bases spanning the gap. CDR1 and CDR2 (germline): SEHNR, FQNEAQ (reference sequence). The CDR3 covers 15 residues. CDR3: CASSLGGQTPYGYTF. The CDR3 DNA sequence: TGTGCCAGCAGCTTAGGCGGCCAGACGCCGTATGGCTACACCTTC. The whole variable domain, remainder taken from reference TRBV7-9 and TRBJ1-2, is DTGVSQNPRHKITKRGQNVTFRCDPISEHNRLYWYRQTLGQGPEFLTYFQNEAQLEKSRLLSDRFSAERPKGSFSTLEIQRTEQGDSAMYLCASSLGGQTPYGYTFGSGTRLTVV.

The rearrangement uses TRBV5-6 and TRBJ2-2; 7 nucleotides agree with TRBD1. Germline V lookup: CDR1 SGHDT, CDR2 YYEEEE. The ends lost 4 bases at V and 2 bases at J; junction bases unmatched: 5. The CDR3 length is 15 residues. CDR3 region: CASSPGGFNTGELFF. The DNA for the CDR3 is TGTGCCAGCAGCCCAGGGGGATTTAACACCGGGGAGCTGTTTTTT.

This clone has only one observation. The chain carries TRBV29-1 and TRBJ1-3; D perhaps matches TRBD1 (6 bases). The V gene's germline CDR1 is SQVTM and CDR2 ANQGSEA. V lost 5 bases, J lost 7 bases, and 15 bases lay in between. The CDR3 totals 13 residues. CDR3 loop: CSVFIRGGNTIYF. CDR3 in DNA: TGCAGCGTTTTCATCAGGGGAGGGAACACCATATATTTT.

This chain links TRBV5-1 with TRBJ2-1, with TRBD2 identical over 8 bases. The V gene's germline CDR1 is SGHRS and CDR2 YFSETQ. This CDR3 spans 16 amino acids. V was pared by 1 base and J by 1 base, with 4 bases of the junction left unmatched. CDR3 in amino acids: CASSLMASGSYNEQFF. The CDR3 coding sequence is TGCGCCAGCAGCTTGATGGCTAGCGGGTCCTACAATGAGCAGTTCTTC.

Here the CDR3 DNA reads TGTGCCAGTATTCCTGGATTAGCGGGGGGAGAGCAGTTCTTC. It is translated as CASIPGLAGGEQFF. This chain joins TRBV19 and TRBJ2-1; 10 nucleotides line up with TRBD2. This CDR3 contains 14 residues. The J segment lost 10 bases and the V segment lost 7 bases, leaving 10 bases of the junction unmatched. Germline CDR1 reads LNHDA; CDR2 reads SQIVND (reference sequence).

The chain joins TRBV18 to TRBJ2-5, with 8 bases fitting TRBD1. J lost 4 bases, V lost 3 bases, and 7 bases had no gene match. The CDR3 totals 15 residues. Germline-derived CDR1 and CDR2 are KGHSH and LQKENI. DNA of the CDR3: TGTGCCAGCTCACCTCTAATTGGACAGGGAGAGACCCAGTACTTC. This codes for CASSPLIGQGETQYF.

This chain's CDR3 is CASSLDIYEQYF. In DNA, the CDR3 is TGTGCCAGCAGCTTGGACATCTACGAGCAGTACTTC. The chain joins TRBV11-2 to TRBJ2-7; TRBD1 is a possible D gene (5 bases). Germline V gene data show CDR1 as SGHAT and CDR2 as FQNNGV. This CDR3 has 12 amino acids. V lost 3 bases, J lost 3 bases, and 6 bases lay in between.

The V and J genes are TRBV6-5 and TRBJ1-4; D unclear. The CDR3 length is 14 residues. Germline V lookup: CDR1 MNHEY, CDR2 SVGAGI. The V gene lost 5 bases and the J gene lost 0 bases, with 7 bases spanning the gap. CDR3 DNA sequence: TGTGCCAGCAGTATCAGTGCAACTAATGAAAAACTGTTTTTT. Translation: CASSISATNEKLFF.

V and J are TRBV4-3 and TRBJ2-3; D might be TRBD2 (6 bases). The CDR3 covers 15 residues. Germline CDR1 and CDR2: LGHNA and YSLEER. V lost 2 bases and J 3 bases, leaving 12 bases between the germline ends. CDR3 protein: CASSQRLAATDTQYF. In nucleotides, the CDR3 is TGCGCCAGCAGCCAAAGGTTAGCGGCAACAGATACGCAGTATTTT.

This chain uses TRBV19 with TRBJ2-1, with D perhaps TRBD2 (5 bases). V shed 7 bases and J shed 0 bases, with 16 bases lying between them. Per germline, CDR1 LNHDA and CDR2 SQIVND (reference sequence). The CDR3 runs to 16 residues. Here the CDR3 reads CASTLGDRFSYNEQFF. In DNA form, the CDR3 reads TGTGCCAGTACCCTGGGAGACCGGTTCTCCTACAATGAGCAGTTCTTC.

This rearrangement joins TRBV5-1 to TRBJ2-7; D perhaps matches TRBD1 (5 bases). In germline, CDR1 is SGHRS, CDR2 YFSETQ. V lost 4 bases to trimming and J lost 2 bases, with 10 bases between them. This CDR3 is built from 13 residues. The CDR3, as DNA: TGCGCCAGCAGCCAGGGCCCTACCTACGAGCAGTACTTC. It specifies CASSQGPTYEQYF.

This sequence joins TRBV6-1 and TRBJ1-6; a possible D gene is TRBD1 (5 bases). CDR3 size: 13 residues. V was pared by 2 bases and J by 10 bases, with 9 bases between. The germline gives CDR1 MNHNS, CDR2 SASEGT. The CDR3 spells CASSEKGNSPLHF. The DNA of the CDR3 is TGTGCCAGCAGTGAAAAGGGGAACTCACCCCTCCACTTT.

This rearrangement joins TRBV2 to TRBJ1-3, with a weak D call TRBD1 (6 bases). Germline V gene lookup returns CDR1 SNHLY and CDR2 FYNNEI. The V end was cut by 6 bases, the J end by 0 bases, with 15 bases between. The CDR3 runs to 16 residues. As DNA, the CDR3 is TGTGCCAGCAGCCGCGACAGGTCGAGCTCTGGAAACACCATATATTTT. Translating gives CASSRDRSSSGNTIYF.

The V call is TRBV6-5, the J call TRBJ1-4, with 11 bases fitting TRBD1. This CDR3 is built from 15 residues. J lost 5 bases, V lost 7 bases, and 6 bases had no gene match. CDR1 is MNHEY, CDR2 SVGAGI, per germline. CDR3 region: CASTPGTGGNEKLFF. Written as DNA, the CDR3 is TGTGCCAGCACCCCCGGGACAGGGGGAAATGAAAAACTGTTTTTT.

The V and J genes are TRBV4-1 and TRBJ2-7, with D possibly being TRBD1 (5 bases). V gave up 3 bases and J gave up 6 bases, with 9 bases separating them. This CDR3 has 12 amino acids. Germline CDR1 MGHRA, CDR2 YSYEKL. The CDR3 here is CASSQTDGEQYF. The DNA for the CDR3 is TGCGCCAGCAGCCAGACAGATGGCGAGCAGTACTTC.

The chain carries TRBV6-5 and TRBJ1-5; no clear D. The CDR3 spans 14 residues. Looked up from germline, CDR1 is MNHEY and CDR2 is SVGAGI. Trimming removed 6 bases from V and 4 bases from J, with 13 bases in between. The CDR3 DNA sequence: TGTGCCAGCAGCCATACCCCCAGGAATCAGCCCCAGCATTTT. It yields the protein CASSHTPRNQPQHF.

The CDR3 reads CASSRPGGGETQYF. The CDR3, as DNA: TGTGCCAGCAGCCGTCCAGGGGGCGGGGAGACCCAGTACTTC. The rearrangement links TRBV5-4 to TRBJ2-5; 8 bases map to TRBD1. From germline, CDR1 is SGHNT and CDR2 YYREEE (reference sequence). Trimming at V came to 4 bases and at J to 5 bases, leaving 7 bases not matched to a gene. The CDR3 consists of 14 residues.